The clone carrying this TCR beta chain was found a few times. These data originate in a study of T cells in Graves' hyperthyroidism and ophthalmopathy. CDR1 is LNHDA and CDR2 is SQIVND in the germline V gene (reference sequence). The J segment lost 5 bases and the V segment lost 2 bases, leaving 9 bases of the junction unmatched. This CDR3 spans 16 amino acids. The investigators amplified TCR beta CDR3 regions from RNA transcripts. TCR CDR3 underwent first-round RT-PCR with the HTBI primer set. TCRdb re-called the multiplex PCR reads through MiXCR, storing one row per CDR3 protein. The sample has approximately 380,000 distinct CDR3 sequences, around 15% seen once; the top ten hold around 28%.

This chain connects TRBV19 to TRBJ2-1; 7 nucleotides agree with TRBD1. The sequence came from a man aged 50-59 years with Graves' ophthalmopathy. Sequencing input: blood. CDR3: CASSIHGDRVDNEQFF. CDR3 DNA sequence: TGTGCCAGTAGTATACACGGCGACAGGGTCGACAATGAGCAGTTCTTC. The full variable domain, rest sourced from reference TRBV19 and TRBJ2-1, is DGGITQSPKYLFRKEGQNVTLSCEQNLNHDAMYWYRQDPGQGLRLIYYSQIVNDFQKGDIAEGYSVSREKKESFPLTVTSAQKNPTAFYLCASSIHGDRVDNEQFFGPGTRLTVL.